This TCR beta chain was sequenced in a study of spatial heterogeneity in lung cancer. About the study: Detection consistently yielded more beta chains than alpha chains. Counts of TCR transcripts in tumor regions correlated strongly with a T cell module score (derived from matched bulk RNA-seq). Mean representation of each unique TCR and UMI combination in the raw reads exceeded 9.5 occurrences. General study points: How many expanded intratumoral alpha and beta TCRs were present tracked the tumor mutation count, which was a count of nonsynonymous mutations.

The sample's time point: sample taken at primary tumor resection. This clonotype was seen many times. Its cognate antigen is unknown. Every TCR cDNA molecule carried a tag that served as a unique molecular identifier. TCRdb processed the 5' RACE reads anew with MiXCR; each CDR3 protein has one entry. The data hold roughly 23,000 distinct CDR3 sequences, with under 5.5% observed a single time. The length of the CDR3 is 18 residues. CDR1 and CDR2 (germline): SGHDT, YYEEEE. The junction had 18 bases not matched to a gene; V was cut back by 3 bases and J by 7 bases. The sequencing here drew on lung tumor tissue, taken at surgery. The sequence derives from a male donor with early-stage non-small cell lung cancer. The J gene is TRBJ2-1, the V gene TRBV5-6; 8 bases are shared with TRBD2. The CDR3 DNA reads as TGTGCCAGCAGCTCTAAAGGGGGTCGGAGCGGGAGTAGGAATGAGCAGTTCTTC. It encodes CASSSKGGRSGSRNEQFF.